The 5 T cell receptor beta chains reported below all come from one sample, sequenced in a study of identical twins' blood T cells. TCRdb ran MiXCR on the 5' RACE reads and lists one entry per CDR3 protein. In the table there are a few hundred thousand distinct CDR3 sequences, 28% of which are singletons. The sequencing sample was made of PBMCs. Receptors originate from a woman between 18 and 55 years old in good health.

The V gene is TRBV20-1, the J gene TRBJ1-5; perhaps TRBD1 as D (6 bases). Germline V gene data show CDR1 as DFQATT and CDR2 as SNEGSKA (reference sequence). The CDR3 is 14 residues long. V was pared by 7 bases and J by 7 bases, with 20 bases between. The CDR3 here is CSVGGRKAGQPQHF. The DNA for the CDR3 is TGCAGTGTAGGGGGGCGCAAAGCGGGGCAGCCCCAGCATTTT.

V usage is TRBV6-5 and J usage is TRBJ1-5; unclear D gene. Trimming removed 2 bases at V and 2 bases at J, with 10 bases between. This CDR3 comprises 15 residues. The V gene's germline CDR1 is MNHEY and CDR2 SVGAGI. CDR3 in DNA: TGTGCCAGCAGTTACAACGGTGGAGGCAATCAGCCCCAGCATTTT. Its translation is CASSYNGGGNQPQHF.

V gene TRBV20-1 combines with J gene TRBJ2-2; 8 bases are shared with TRBD1. Germline V gene data show CDR1 as DFQATT and CDR2 as SNEGSKA (reference sequence). The CDR3 extends over 14 amino acids. The V and J ends lost 3 bases and 5 bases, in that order; junction bases with no gene match: 5. The CDR3 is CSASVQGATGELFF. The CDR3 DNA is TGCAGTGCTAGTGTCCAGGGGGCAACCGGGGAGCTGTTTTTT.

This clonotype was seen more than once but under ten times. CDR3 sequence reads: CASSLEDSPLHF. DNA for the CDR3: TGTGCCAGCAGCTTAGAAGATTCACCCCTCCACTTT. This chain connects TRBV7-9 to TRBJ1-6; D not resolved. Germline V gene sequence: CDR1 SEHNR, CDR2 FQNEAQ (reference sequence). V was clipped by 1 base and J by 8 bases, with 3 bases between them. The CDR3 has 12 residues.

The rearrangement uses TRBV10-3 and TRBJ2-1; 8 bases match TRBD2. CDR3 length: 15 residues. Per germline, CDR1 ENHRY and CDR2 SYGVKD. The J segment lost 4 bases and the V segment lost 8 bases, leaving 10 bases of the junction unmatched. The CDR3 DNA is TGTGCCATCCATGGGGATAGCGGGAATTACAATGAGCAGTTCTTC. Translation gives CAIHGDSGNYNEQFF.